These T cell receptor beta chains were read from a single sample in a study of OX40 agonist ivuxolimab in advanced cancers. Generated by immunoSEQ multiplex PCR, the TCRdb table keeps only in-frame clones and is missing some. The sample holds approximately 80,000 clones, about 89% seen once. This sample comprised CD4+ or CD8+ T cells sorted from blood, obtained in a trial of the OX40 agonist ivuxolimab. The receptor source for this set is an adult with an advanced solid tumor such as melanoma, head and neck, liver or kidney cancer. The CDR3 runs from the conserved cysteine through the conserved F or W. Clone size is not always given. Where it is, it says once, few, many or a class for expanded clones.

J gene: TRBJ1-5
V gene: TRBV10-3
clone size: few
CDR3 protein: CAVGQGDNQPQHF

J gene: TRBJ2-5
V gene: TRBV28
clone size: once
CDR3 protein: CASSLQGARETQYF

J gene: TRBJ2-3
V gene: TRBV7-9
clone size: .
CDR3 protein: CASSLQPGPQDTQYF

J gene: TRBJ2-1
V gene: TRBV18
clone size: .
CDR3 protein: CASSPTRDNEQFF

J gene: TRBJ2-7
V gene: TRBV10-1
clone size: .
CDR3 protein: CASSGGPAKGEQYF

J gene: TRBJ2-3
V gene: TRBV18
clone size: .
CDR3 protein: CASSRQLAGGPTGTDTQYF

J gene: TRBJ2-5
V gene: TRBV19
clone size: .
CDR3 protein: CASSKLAGGPGETQYF

J gene: TRBJ1-3
V gene: TRBV7-2
clone size: once
CDR3 protein: CASSPWQGISGNTIYF

J gene: TRBJ1-1
V gene: TRBV5-1
clone size: .
CDR3 protein: CASSLSGEATEAFF

J gene: TRBJ2-1
V gene: TRBV5-4
clone size: .
CDR3 protein: CASSFSREQFF

J gene: TRBJ2-5
V gene: TRBV19
clone size: .
CDR3 protein: CASRTGPRLEETQYF

J gene: TRBJ2-2
V gene: TRBV5-4
clone size: once
CDR3 protein: CASSQLAGTPGELFF

J gene: TRBJ2-1
V gene: TRBV7-2
clone size: .
CDR3 protein: CASSLGAGRTYNEQFF

J gene: TRBJ2-7
V gene: TRBV4-1
clone size: .
CDR3 protein: CASSQTSGGAYEQYF

J gene: TRBJ1-2
V gene: TRBV11-2
clone size: .
CDR3 protein: CASSLDRVTSGYTF

J gene: TRBJ2-2
V gene: TRBV12-5
clone size: once
CDR3 protein: CASGSSGTGGSGELFF

J gene: TRBJ2-6
V gene: TRBV11-2
clone size: .
CDR3 protein: CASSLALSGANVLTF

J gene: TRBJ2-1
V gene: TRBV18
clone size: .
CDR3 protein: CASSTTGPPTMDEQFF

J gene: TRBJ2-5
V gene: TRBV5-1
clone size: .
CDR3 protein: CASSLAPSGETQYF

J gene: TRBJ2-2
V gene: TRBV18
clone size: few
CDR3 protein: CASSPRQGSNTGELFF

J gene: TRBJ1-3
V gene: TRBV29-1
clone size: .
CDR3 protein: CSVRLSTQSWGNTIYF

J gene: TRBJ1-1
V gene: TRBV7-2
clone size: once
CDR3 protein: CASSKQGGGNTEAFF

J gene: TRBJ2-1
V gene: TRBV5-1
clone size: .
CDR3 protein: CASSLEGGTGGNEQFF

J gene: TRBJ2-3
V gene: TRBV28
clone size: .
CDR3 protein: CASSSTSGGAKVDTQYF

J gene: TRBJ2-1
V gene: TRBV5-1
clone size: .
CDR3 protein: CASSLAGVTYNEQFF

J gene: TRBJ2-7
V gene: TRBV6-4
clone size: .
CDR3 protein: CASSALAGEGQYF

J gene: TRBJ1-3
V gene: TRBV6-5
clone size: .
CDR3 protein: CASSYLAGVSGNTIYF

J gene: TRBJ1-2
V gene: TRBV28
clone size: once
CDR3 protein: CASSLVGQFYGYTF

J gene: TRBJ2-3
V gene: TRBV27
clone size: .
CDR3 protein: CASSPVGSVTDTQYF

J gene: TRBJ2-2
V gene: TRBV4-1
clone size: .
CDR3 protein: CASSQEGGGAPTGELFF

J gene: TRBJ1-2
V gene: TRBV15
clone size: few
CDR3 protein: CATSRDRFAYGYTF

J gene: TRBJ2-6
V gene: TRBV27
clone size: .
CDR3 protein: CASYATGANVLTF

J gene: TRBJ2-7
V gene: TRBV11-1
clone size: .
CDR3 protein: CASSRGQSSYEQYF

J gene: TRBJ2-3
V gene: TRBV27
clone size: .
CDR3 protein: CASKPGGMTDTQYF

J gene: TRBJ1-2
V gene: TRBV19
clone size: .
CDR3 protein: CASSIGSRGNYGYTF

J gene: TRBJ2-1
V gene: TRBV19
clone size: .
CDR3 protein: CAIFRGSGEQFF

J gene: TRBJ2-1
V gene: TRBV29-1
clone size: .
CDR3 protein: CSVETSGRNEQFF

J gene: TRBJ2-3
V gene: TRBV27
clone size: .
CDR3 protein: CASSPRAGFTDTQYF

J gene: TRBJ2-3
V gene: TRBV29-1
clone size: .
CDR3 protein: CSVHPGLADTDTQYF

J gene: TRBJ2-7
V gene: TRBV7-2
clone size: .
CDR3 protein: CASSLDWTSLYEQYF